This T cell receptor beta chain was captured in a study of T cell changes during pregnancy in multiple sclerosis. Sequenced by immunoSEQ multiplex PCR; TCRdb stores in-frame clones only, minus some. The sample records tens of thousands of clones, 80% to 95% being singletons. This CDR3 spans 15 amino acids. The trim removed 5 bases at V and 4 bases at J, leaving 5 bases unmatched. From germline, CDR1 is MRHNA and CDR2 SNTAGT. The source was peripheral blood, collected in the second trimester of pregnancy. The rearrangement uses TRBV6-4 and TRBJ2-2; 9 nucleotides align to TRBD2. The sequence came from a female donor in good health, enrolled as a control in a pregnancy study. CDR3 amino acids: CASSKSGGSTGELFF. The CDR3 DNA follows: TGTGCCAGCAGTAAGAGCGGGGGGTCCACCGGGGAGCTGTTTTTT.